This TCR beta chain was observed in a study of cytomegalovirus exposure and HLA in healthy donors. Broader study findings: Across donors, most TCRs were seen rarely, yet some public ones were widespread. Relative to the roughly 640-donor mean, N-insertions were reportedly fewer in an Asian-associated ancestry cluster in a later analysis.

Germline V gene data show CDR1 as SGHRS and CDR2 as YFSETQ. CDR3 size: 19 residues. Amplification used 60 Vbeta primers and 13 Jbeta primers. The assay was immunoSEQ multiplex PCR, and TCRdb's table has in-frame clones only and misses some. The data hold a few hundred thousand clones, with nearly 95% observed a single time. With regard to this clone: No antigen is known for it. An end of the junction does not agree with germline; a read error may underlie this.

This TCR came from a girl aged 2 to 9 in good health and CMV-seronegative. Sequencing used PBMCs. The chain uses TRBV5-1 and TRBJ2-2, with 7 bases identical to TRBD1. In DNA, the CDR3 is TGCGCCAGCAGCTTGGTCCCGACAGGGCCCGCATTGAACGCCGGGGAGCTGTTTTTT. Translation gives CASSLVPTGPALNAGELFF. Using reference TRBV5-1 and TRBJ2-2 for the parts outside the CDR3, the full variable domain is KAGVTQTPRYLIKTRGQQVTLSCSPISGHRSVSWYQQTPGQGLQFLFEYFSETQRNKGNFPGRFSGRQFSNSRSEMNVSTLELGDSALYLCASSLVPTGPALNAGELFFGEGSRLTVL.